Below are 31 T cell receptor beta chains sequenced from a single sample in a study of blood T cell repertoires in COVID-19. Sequencing was performed with immunoSEQ multiplex PCR; in TCRdb, only in-frame clones are kept and a portion is missing. The repertoire holds 350,000 to 450,000 clones, with around 89% as singletons. The sequenced sample was peripheral blood. The receptors derive from a man in his forties or fifties with acute or convalescent COVID-19.

This rearrangement joins TRBV5-4 to TRBJ1-2, with D possibly matching TRBD1 (5 bases). From germline, CDR1 is SGHNT and CDR2 YYREEE (reference sequence). This CDR3 region has 15 residues. V was shortened by 3 bases and J by 1 base, with 13 bases between the two germline ends. This CDR3 reads CASSSGLGLNYGYTF. CDR3 nucleotide sequence: TGTGCCAGCAGCTCCGGTTTGGGACTTAACTATGGCTACACCTTC.

The chain's CDR3 is CSVDGGNEQFF. The DNA for the CDR3 is TGCAGCGTCGACGGGGGGAATGAGCAGTTCTTC. This chain uses TRBV29-1 with TRBJ2-1; 7 bases are a match to TRBD2. Germline loops: CDR1 SQVTM, CDR2 ANQGSEA. J gave up 7 bases and V 6 bases, and 3 bases lay outside the gene matches. The CDR3 runs 11 residues.

The V call is TRBV4-1, the J call TRBJ2-7, with 9 bases lining up with TRBD1. The CDR3 has 15 residues. The J segment lost 4 bases and the V segment lost 3 bases, leaving 7 bases of the junction unmatched. CDR1 and CDR2 from the germline V gene are MGHRA and YSYEKL. Written as DNA, the CDR3 is TGCGCCAGCAGCCAGATGCCGGGACAGGGTTACGAGCAGTACTTC. This gives the protein CASSQMPGQGYEQYF.

V and J are TRBV12-3 or TRBV12-4 and TRBJ1-5; tentative D call: TRBD1 (6 bases). This CDR3 comprises 13 residues. V was clipped by 5 bases and J by 1 base, with 6 bases between them. The CDR3 here is CASSQGSNQPQHF. In DNA form, the CDR3 reads TGTGCCAGCAGTCAGGGGAGCAATCAGCCCCAGCATTTT.

In DNA form, the CDR3 reads TGTGCCAGCAGCGTACTCTCCGGGGACGAGCAGTACTTC. This translates into CASSVLSGDEQYF. The chain employs TRBV9 and TRBJ2-7; D is possibly TRBD2 (5 bases). Germline V lookup: CDR1 SGDLS, CDR2 YYNGEE. The V end was cut by 1 base, the J end by 5 bases, with 10 bases between. This CDR3 is 13 amino acids long.

V usage is TRBV30 and J usage is TRBJ2-3; no definite D call. The germline V and J ends were trimmed by 2 bases and 6 bases, with 6 bases remaining between them. Germline lookup yields CDR1 GTSNPN and CDR2 SVGIG (reference sequence). The length of the CDR3 is 11 residues. The CDR3 region is CAWSTRDTQYF. CDR3 coding DNA: TGTGCCTGGAGTACGCGGGATACGCAGTATTTT.

The chain has TRBV6-5 and TRBJ1-2; 10 positions agree with TRBD1. Germline trimming cut 5 bases from V and 7 bases from J; bases unmatched to any gene: 10. From germline, CDR1 is MNHEY and CDR2 SVGAGI. CDR3 size: 15 residues. The CDR3 region has the DNA TGTGCCAGCAGTCCCTACACGACAGGGGGCGGTGGCTACACCTTC. Translating it yields CASSPYTTGGGGYTF.

This clone has just a few counts. V usage is TRBV6-1 and J usage is TRBJ2-7, with 7 positions matching TRBD1. The CDR3 is 16 residues long. With V trimmed by 3 bases and J by 0 bases, 8 bases remained unmatched. CDR1 MNHNS and CDR2 SASEGT come from the germline V gene. CDR3 amino acids: CASSDWRTGLSYEQYF. The CDR3 DNA sequence: TGTGCCAGCAGTGACTGGCGGACAGGACTCTCCTACGAGCAGTACTTC.

This chain links TRBV2 with TRBJ1-1; D not resolved. The CDR3 loop spans 15 amino acids. From germline, CDR1 is SNHLY and CDR2 FYNNEI. Trimming cost V 2 bases and J 1 base, with 11 bases left between them. The CDR3 protein is CASSEFEGKNTEAFF. The CDR3 coding sequence is TGTGCCAGCAGTGAATTCGAGGGCAAGAACACTGAAGCTTTCTTT.

The genes are TRBV2 and TRBJ1-2; 9 nucleotides align to TRBD1. The length of the CDR3 is 19 residues. From germline, CDR1 is SNHLY and CDR2 FYNNEI. V dropped 6 bases and J dropped 5; count of bases not matched to a gene: 22. In nucleotides, the CDR3 is TGTGCCAGCAGAGTCTTGACAGGGGGGCAGCCGGTTGGACGGTATGGCTACACCTTC. Translating gives CASRVLTGGQPVGRYGYTF.

The J gene is TRBJ2-2, the V gene TRBV28; D ambiguous. Germline-derived CDR1 and CDR2 are MDHEN and SYDVKM. The ends were cut back, 2 bases at V and 3 bases at J, with 22 bases in the middle. The CDR3 loop spans 19 amino acids. CDR3 region: CASSLGRSVRRIDTGELFF. The CDR3 nucleotides read TGTGCCAGCAGTTTAGGGCGTAGTGTCAGAAGGATCGACACCGGGGAGCTGTTTTTT.

The chain combines TRBV11-2 with TRBJ2-3; 9 bases map to TRBD2. CDR3 length equals 15 residues. From germline, CDR1 is SGHAT and CDR2 FQNNGV. V shed 5 bases, J shed 4 bases, and the junction held 7 bases outside the gene matches. DNA for the CDR3: TGTGCCAGCAGCACCCGAGCGGGGGGTGCAGATACGCAGTATTTT. It is translated as CASSTRAGGADTQYF.

This clone was picked up a small number of times. V gene TRBV5-6 combines with J gene TRBJ1-1; tentatively, D is TRBD1 (6 bases). The CDR3 loop spans 14 amino acids. V lost 2 bases and J 3 bases, leaving 11 bases between the germline ends. Germline lookup yields CDR1 SGHDT and CDR2 YYEEEE. The CDR3: CASSFAGGDTEAFF. For the CDR3, the DNA is TGTGCCAGCAGCTTTGCGGGGGGCGACACTGAAGCTTTCTTT.

V and J are TRBV28 and TRBJ2-2, with 8 bases fitting TRBD2. V trimming: 6 bases; J trimming: 0 bases; junction bases outside the gene matches: 12. Per the germline V gene, CDR1 is MDHEN and CDR2 is SYDVKM. The CDR3 is 18 residues long. CDR3 amino acids: CASSEVTQGLANTGELFF. CDR3 nucleotide sequence: TGTGCCAGCAGCGAAGTCACTCAGGGACTAGCGAACACCGGGGAGCTGTTTTTT. Full variable domain (rest looked up from reference TRBV28 and TRBJ2-2): DVKVTQSSRYLVKRTGEKVFLECVQDMDHENMFWYRQDPGLGLRLIYFSYDVKMKEKGDIPEGYSVSREKKERFSLILESASTNQTSMYLCASSEVTQGLANTGELFFGEGSRLTVL.

The V gene is TRBV19, the J gene TRBJ2-2, with D possibly matching TRBD1 (6 bases). This CDR3 is built from 13 residues. V dropped 6 bases and J dropped 7 bases, with 12 bases sitting between them. In germline, CDR1 is LNHDA, CDR2 SQIVND (reference sequence). CDR3 protein: CASRTRGNGELFF. Written as DNA, the CDR3 is TGTGCCAGTAGGACCAGGGGCAACGGGGAGCTGTTTTTT.

The chain uses TRBV4-1 and TRBJ1-2, with D tentatively TRBD1 (5 bases). Per the germline V gene, CDR1 is MGHRA and CDR2 is YSYEKL. Trimming cost V 1 base and J 3 bases, with 15 bases left between them. The CDR3 is 16 residues long. This CDR3 is CASSQVGPPTHYGYTF. The CDR3 nucleotides read TGCGCCAGCAGCCAAGTGGGGCCGCCTACCCACTATGGCTACACCTTC.

The chain joins TRBV29-1 to TRBJ1-2; no clear D gene. CDR1 and CDR2 from the germline V gene are SQVTM and ANQGSEA. Trimming removed 0 bases from V and 8 bases from J, with 19 bases in between. There are 15 residues in the CDR3. CDR3 nucleotides: TGCAGCGTTGAAGATAATCGATTGAGGGTCGGGGGCTACACCTTC. Translated, it gives CSVEDNRLRVGGYTF.

The genes are TRBV2 and TRBJ1-3; 9 bases are a match to TRBD1. The CDR3 sequence is 16 residues long. CDR1 is SNHLY and CDR2 is FYNNEI in the germline V gene. J lost 1 base, V lost 5 bases, and 6 bases had no gene match. For the CDR3, the DNA is TGTGCCAGCAGTATCGGGACAGGGACATCTGGAAACACCATATATTTT. This codes for CASSIGTGTSGNTIYF.

This clone has a single count. V gene TRBV5-1 combines with J gene TRBJ1-2, with 7 bases lining up with TRBD1. J lost 4 bases, V lost 1 base, and 1 base had no gene match. The CDR3 is 13 residues long. Germline CDR1 reads SGHRS; CDR2 reads YFSETQ. CDR3 protein: CASSLTGAYGYTF. The CDR3 nucleotides read TGCGCCAGCAGCTTGACAGGGGCCTATGGCTACACCTTC.

The chain is built from TRBV18 and TRBJ2-2; no clear D gene. V lost 3 bases, J lost 4 bases, and 3 bases lay in between. The CDR3 length is 12 residues. Germline CDR1 reads KGHSH; CDR2 reads LQKENI. In DNA, the CDR3 is TGTGCCAGCTCACCTCTCACCGGGGAGCTGTTTTTT. Protein product: CASSPLTGELFF. The variable domain in full, completed from reference TRBV18 and TRBJ2-2, reads NAGVMQNPRHLVRRRGQEARLRCSPMKGHSHVYWYRQLPEEGLKFMVYLQKENIIDESGMPKERFSAEFPKEGPSILRIQQVVRGDSAAYFCASSPLTGELFFGEGSRLTVL.

This chain uses TRBV9 with TRBJ2-5, with TRBD2 identical over 14 bases. V shed 4 bases and J 2 bases; nucleotides not matched to a gene: 4. The CDR3 loop spans 16 amino acids. Germline CDR1 and CDR2: SGDLS and YYNGEE. The CDR3 region is CASSPRLAGGQETQYF. The CDR3 nucleotides read TGTGCCAGCAGCCCCCGACTAGCGGGAGGGCAAGAGACCCAGTACTTC.

This chain connects TRBV19 to TRBJ1-2; D not resolved. V was clipped by 4 bases and J by 2 bases, with 5 bases between them. The CDR3 covers 12 residues. Germline CDR1 and CDR2: LNHDA and SQIVND (reference sequence). Here the CDR3 reads CASSKQNYGYTF. Here the CDR3 DNA reads TGTGCCAGTAGTAAACAGAACTATGGCTACACCTTC.

This chain connects TRBV7-3 to TRBJ2-1, with 10 bases fitting TRBD2. This CDR3 spans 18 amino acids. V trimming: 2 bases; J trimming: 0 bases; junction bases outside the gene matches: 7. The germline gives CDR1 SGHTA, CDR2 FQGTGA. The CDR3 is CASSLSASGGYSYNEQFF. In DNA, the CDR3 is TGTGCCAGCAGCTTATCTGCTAGCGGGGGCTACTCCTACAATGAGCAGTTCTTC.

In this sample, this clone turned up a few times. This chain connects TRBV13 to TRBJ1-4, with 7 positions matching TRBD1. The CDR3 consists of 15 residues. V shed 3 bases, J shed 3 bases, and the junction held 4 bases outside the gene matches. Germline lookup yields CDR1 PRHDT and CDR2 FYEKMQ (reference sequence). The chain's CDR3 is CASSFDRAANEKLFF. CDR3 DNA sequence: TGTGCCAGCAGCTTCGACAGGGCGGCTAATGAAAAACTGTTTTTT.

The V call is TRBV7-3, the J call TRBJ1-4; D is uncertain. Germline V gene data show CDR1 as SGHTA and CDR2 as FQGTGA. The CDR3 spans 14 residues. V gave up 0 bases and J gave up 8 bases, with 10 bases separating them. This CDR3 reads CASSLTGSGEKLFF. The CDR3 DNA sequence: TGTGCCAGCAGCTTAACCGGGTCGGGGGAAAAACTGTTTTTT.

This sequence joins TRBV12-3 or TRBV12-4 and TRBJ2-7; the D is unclear. Trimming took 8 bases from V and 4 from J, leaving 15 bases between them. The CDR3 contains 13 residues. The chain's CDR3 is CASQSWQMYEQYF. CDR3 nucleotides: TGTGCCAGCCAATCGTGGCAGATGTACGAGCAGTACTTC.

V is TRBV18 and J is TRBJ1-1; 7 nucleotides agree with TRBD1. Germline CDR1 and CDR2: KGHSH and LQKENI. With V trimmed by 2 bases and J by 7 bases, 4 bases remained unmatched. This CDR3 has 13 residues. CDR3: CASSPSRDSEAFF. CDR3 DNA: TGTGCCAGCTCACCAAGCCGGGACAGTGAAGCTTTCTTT.

The V and J genes are TRBV5-1 and TRBJ2-7; 13 nucleotides line up with TRBD2. The CDR3 length is 17 residues. Germline-derived CDR1 and CDR2 are SGHRS and YFSETQ. The J segment lost 5 bases and the V segment lost 4 bases, leaving 12 bases of the junction unmatched. The CDR3 DNA reads TGCGCCAGCAGCCCCCCCGGGACTAGCGGGAACCCCCACGAGCAGTACTTC. Encoded protein: CASSPPGTSGNPHEQYF.

With respect to this clone: At the DNA level, this CDR3 is encoded by other sequences in the same sample as well. V gene TRBV7-2 combines with J gene TRBJ2-7, with 8 bases identical to TRBD2. The CDR3 is 17 residues long. The V gene's germline CDR1 is SGHTA and CDR2 FQGNSA. The junction had 14 bases not matched to a gene; V was cut back by 4 bases and J by 3 bases. The CDR3 is CASSYRGGAGAYYEQYF. The CDR3 DNA reads as TGTGCCAGCAGCTACCGGGGGGGAGCGGGGGCCTACTACGAGCAGTACTTC.

This clone was seen just once. The genes are TRBV12-3 or TRBV12-4 and TRBJ1-2; maybe TRBD1 (6 bases). This CDR3 comprises 13 residues. Deletions cut 5 bases from V and 8 bases from J, with 15 bases between. In DNA form, the CDR3 reads TGTGCCAGCAGTCTGACAGTCCAGGGGGGCTACACCTTC. Amino acids: CASSLTVQGGYTF.

V and J are TRBV4-1 and TRBJ1-2; TRBD1 agrees at 7 bases. The CDR3 contains 14 residues. Germline CDR1 MGHRA, CDR2 YSYEKL. V lost 4 bases and J lost 2; bases outside the gene matches: 4. The CDR3 reads CASSPSDRNYGYTF. In DNA form, the CDR3 reads TGCGCCAGCAGCCCCTCGGACAGGAACTATGGCTACACCTTC.